This TCR beta chain was found in a study of blood T cells in healthy people across ages. The CDR3 is made up of 13 amino acids. Germline V gene sequence: CDR1 DFQATT, CDR2 SNEGSKA (reference sequence). J gave up 4 bases and V 5 bases, and 6 bases lay outside the gene matches. The authors ran a second PCR of about 6 to 11 cycles using a sample-barcoded 5' primer and a J-beta primer mix. Via MiXCR, TCRdb re-called the 5' RACE reads, giving one row per CDR3 protein. The sample lists about 800,000 distinct CDR3 sequences, more than 45% occurring once. Concerning this clonotype itself: The antigen is unknown.

General study points: Relative to aged donors, long-lived donors carried more naive CD4+ cells and displayed higher diversity. The diversity estimates, figures obtained from one million T cells, were considered underestimates. Age advanced and TCR beta diversity per million T cells fell, roughly linearly.

Caucasian, healthy and from Russia, the donors were aged between 6 and 90. The J gene is TRBJ2-7, the V gene TRBV20-1, with TRBD2 matching over 9 bases. This receptor was obtained from a man between 25 and 39 years old in good health. The sample taken for sequencing was blood. Here the CDR3 DNA reads TGCAGTGCTCTTAGCGGGAGTGGGTACGAGCAGTACTTC. Translating it yields CSALSGSGYEQYF.